Listed below are T cell receptor beta chains from one sample, sequenced in a study of T cell repertoires in cytomegalovirus infection. Using its own MiXCR run on the reads, TCRdb lists one record per CDR3 protein. The table shows hundreds of thousands of distinct CDR3 sequences, with 20% to 25% occurring only once. Sequenced material: CD8+ T cells from PBMCs. The receptors were sampled from a human donor in good health (CMV status not recorded). Some clones in this sample may be carry-over from other donors' samples. Each CDR3 is given with its conserved first and last residue.

TRBJ2-7 TRBV4-2 CASSQEWGNVAYEQYF
TRBJ1-2 TRBV20-1 CSAREDSLVFGYTF
TRBJ2-7 TRBV6-6 CPSSYYGTGSYEQYF
TRBJ1-6 TRBV20-1 CSAYPRGGYNSPLHF
TRBJ1-1 TRBV4-1 CASSHYPGGTGNTEAFF
TRBJ1-4 TRBV2 CASSSDRVEEKLFF
TRBJ1-5 TRBV2 CASGDPLGNQPQHF
TRBJ2-7 TRBV28 CASRTVGNYEQYF
TRBJ2-1 TRBV4-1 CASSRQKEGYNEQFF
TRBJ1-5 TRBV24-1 CATSDSGQGFQPQHF
TRBJ2-1 TRBV6-5 CASSPNVGAHNEQFF
TRBJ1-1 TRBV24-1 CATSEEGYTEAFF
TRBJ2-7 TRBV6-2/TRBV6-3 CANSASGTPLYEQYF
TRBJ1-1 TRBV11-2 CASRVERDIFSSMNTEAFF
TRBJ1-1 TRBV25-1 CASSEFTGGNTEAFF
TRBJ1-1 TRBV23-1 CASLKSLYAEAFF
TRBJ2-1 TRBV12-3/TRBV12-4 CASLAGDYNEQFF
TRBJ2-5 TRBV7-2 CASSLASGGRETQYF
TRBJ2-1 TRBV15 CATSRDPPRTEHEQFF
TRBJ1-1 TRBV12-3/TRBV12-4 CASSSSGTPGTEAFF
TRBJ2-7 TRBV15 CATSRGAGGSEQYF
TRBJ2-4 TRBV20-1 CSTRLLGKNIQYF
TRBJ2-5 TRBV6-2/TRBV6-3 CASSIQLGPEETQYF
TRBJ2-1 TRBV7-6 CASSASGANVYNEQFF
TRBJ2-1 TRBV7-8 CASSLDGTDVRGEQFF
TRBJ1-1 TRBV29-1 CSGVLTNTEAFF
TRBJ2-1 TRBV19 CASIAGTEINEQFF
TRBJ1-3 TRBV7-2 CASSRWGFGNTIYF
TRBJ1-1 TRBV6-6 CASSYSTRDLTEAFF
TRBJ2-5 TRBV6-2/TRBV6-3 CASTPGGETQYF
TRBJ1-2 TRBV20-1 CSAEKEDSYGYTF
TRBJ1-5 TRBV19 CATRTGGTQPQHF
TRBJ1-1 TRBV25-1 CASSEDRRNTEAFF
TRBJ2-1 TRBV13 CASSLAVGREQFF
TRBJ2-1 TRBV29-1 CSVDDRVGFVGEQFF
TRBJ1-1 TRBV11-2 CVSSTKVEAFF
TRBJ2-3 TRBV14 CASSHWTITTDTQYF
TRBJ2-5 TRBV20-1 CSAMVPGDRWVQETQYF
TRBJ1-1 TRBV19 CASSTPIGGITEAFF
TRBJ2-1 TRBV7-9 CASKRDYNNEQFF
TRBJ2-6 TRBV6-2/TRBV6-3 CASSPGRGPEVLTF
TRBJ2-1 TRBV6-2/TRBV6-3 CASSSPGGNDEQFF
TRBJ2-1 TRBV29-1 CSAEIGNEQFF